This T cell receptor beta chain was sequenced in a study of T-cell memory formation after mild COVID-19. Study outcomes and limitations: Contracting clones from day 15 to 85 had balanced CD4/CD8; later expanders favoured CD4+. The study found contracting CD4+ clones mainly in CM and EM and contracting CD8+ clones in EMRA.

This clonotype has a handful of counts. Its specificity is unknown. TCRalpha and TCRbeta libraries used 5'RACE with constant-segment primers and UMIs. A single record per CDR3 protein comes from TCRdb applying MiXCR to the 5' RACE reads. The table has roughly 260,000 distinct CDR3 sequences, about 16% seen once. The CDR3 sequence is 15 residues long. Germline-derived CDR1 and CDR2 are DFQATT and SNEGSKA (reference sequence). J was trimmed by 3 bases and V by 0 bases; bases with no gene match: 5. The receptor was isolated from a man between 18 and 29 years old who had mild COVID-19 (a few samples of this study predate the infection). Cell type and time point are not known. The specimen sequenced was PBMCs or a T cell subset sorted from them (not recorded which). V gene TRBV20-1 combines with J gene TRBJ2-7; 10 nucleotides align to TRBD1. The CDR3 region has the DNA TGCAGTGCTAGAGATCGTAGGACAGGGGGCTACGAGCAGTACGTC. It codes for CSARDRRTGGYEQYV.